What follows are 14 T cell receptor beta chains derived from one specimen sequenced in a study of OX40 agonist ivuxolimab in advanced cancers. This table comes from immunoSEQ multiplex PCR, and its TCRdb copy is limited to in-frame clones, with some not included. Seen here are tens of thousands of clones, 65% to 90% observed once, and the top ten hold about 1%. Sequenced material: CD4+ or CD8+ T cells sorted from blood, taken in a trial of the OX40 agonist ivuxolimab. These TCRs come from an adult with an advanced solid tumor such as melanoma, head and neck, liver or kidney cancer.

CDR3 DNA: TGTGCCACAGGACAGGGTGCAGGCATTCAGTACTTC. Translating gives CATGQGAGIQYF. This sequence joins TRBV6-5 and TRBJ2-4, with 8 nucleotides matching TRBD1. The germline V gene encodes CDR1 MNHEY and CDR2 SVGAGI. The CDR3 has 12 residues. The V and J ends lost 10 bases and 9 bases, in that order; junction bases with no gene match: 8.

CDR3 protein: CASSLVRGGVAETQYF. CDR3 coding DNA: TGTGCCAGCAGCTTAGTGCGGGGGGGGGTCGCGGAGACCCAGTACTTC. This chain links TRBV11-2 with TRBJ2-5; 9 nucleotides line up with TRBD2. The V gene's germline CDR1 is SGHAT and CDR2 FQNNGV. The CDR3 consists of 16 residues. V trimming: 1 base; J trimming: 5 bases; junction bases outside the gene matches: 8.

In this sample, this clone turned up a few times. V gene TRBV5-8 combines with J gene TRBJ1-1; TRBD1 matches at 11 bases. V shed 4 bases and J 3 bases; nucleotides not matched to a gene: 5. From germline, CDR1 is SGHTS and CDR2 YDEGEE. The CDR3 extends over 15 amino acids. CDR3 coding DNA: TGTGCCAGCAGCAGTGGACAGGGGGCTTACACTGAAGCTTTCTTT. It encodes CASSSGQGAYTEAFF. Looking up the rest from reference TRBV5-8 and TRBJ1-1 gives the full variable domain: EAGVTQSPTHLIKTRGQQATLRCSPISGHTSVYWYQQALGLGLQFLLWYDEGEERNRGNFPPRFSGRQFPNYSSELNVNALELEDSALYLCASSSGQGAYTEAFFGQGTRLTVV.

The chain couples TRBV18 to TRBJ2-2, with 8 bases lining up with TRBD2. J gave up 0 bases and V 6 bases, and 9 bases lay outside the gene matches. Germline CDR1 and CDR2: KGHSH and LQKENI. CDR3 length equals 17 residues. This CDR3 reads CASSLNSGGTNTGELFF. Written as DNA, the CDR3 is TGTGCCAGCTCCCTCAACAGCGGGGGCACGAACACCGGGGAGCTGTTTTTT.

This chain links TRBV7-6 with TRBJ1-1, with D perhaps TRBD1 (5 bases). Looked up from germline, CDR1 is SGHVS and CDR2 is FNYEAQ. V lost 2 bases and J 2 bases, leaving 15 bases between the germline ends. The CDR3 sequence is 16 residues long. The CDR3 sequence is CASSLRAQAGNTEAFF. Here the CDR3 DNA reads TGTGCCAGCAGCTTAAGGGCACAGGCCGGAAACACTGAAGCTTTCTTT.

This clone was found once. This chain joins TRBV5-1 and TRBJ2-5; D remains unclear. The CDR3 spans 13 residues. Deletions cut 7 bases from V and 2 bases from J, with 12 bases between. Germline V gene sequence: CDR1 SGHRS, CDR2 YFSETQ. The CDR3 region is CASRRGEQETQYF. CDR3 DNA sequence: TGCGCCAGCCGCCGCGGAGAACAAGAGACCCAGTACTTC.

V and J are TRBV27 and TRBJ2-7, with 7 bases fitting TRBD1. From germline, CDR1 is MNHEY and CDR2 SMNVEV (reference sequence). The junction had 8 bases not matched to a gene; V was cut back by 3 bases and J by 6 bases. The CDR3 totals 14 residues. CDR3 region: CASSLYRGLSEQYF. In DNA form, the CDR3 reads TGTGCCAGCAGTTTGTATAGGGGGCTTTCCGAGCAGTACTTC.

CDR3 sequence (DNA): TGCGCCAGCAGTGAATCGTCCGGGTTTGTGGGCACAGATACGCAGTATTTT. Translating gives CASSESSGFVGTDTQYF. This sequence joins TRBV10-1 and TRBJ2-3; D ambiguous. Trimming removed 3 bases at V and 1 base at J, with 17 bases between. This CDR3 comprises 17 residues. The germline V gene has CDR1 WNHNN and CDR2 SYGVQD (reference sequence).

This clone has more than one count but fewer than ten. This chain joins TRBV7-7 and TRBJ2-4, with D perhaps given as TRBD1 or TRBD2 (5 bases each). This CDR3 has 18 amino acids. Per germline, CDR1 SSHAT and CDR2 FNYEAQ (reference sequence). Deletions cut 1 base from V and 0 bases from J, with 16 bases between. CDR3 coding DNA: TGTGCCAGCAGCTTAGGGGACCTCAGTTCTCTAGCCAAAAACATTCAGTACTTC. Its protein is CASSLGDLSSLAKNIQYF.

This chain links TRBV6-5 with TRBJ2-2; D not resolved. The germline V gene has CDR1 MNHEY and CDR2 SVGAGI. The CDR3 is 14 amino acids. V lost 0 bases to trimming and J lost 8 bases, with 10 bases between them. CDR3 sequence (DNA): TGTGCCAGCAGTTACTCGAAGCTCTCGGGGGAGCTGTTTTTT. This codes for CASSYSKLSGELFF.

The chain joins TRBV7-9 to TRBJ1-3; D might be TRBD1 (6 bases). Trimming cost V 7 bases and J 4 bases, with 20 bases left between them. The CDR3 runs to 16 residues. Germline CDR1 and CDR2: SEHNR and FQNEAQ (reference sequence). CDR3 bases: TGTGCCAGCATCCTTGCAGGGGAGGTCTCCGGAAACACCATATATTTT. This codes for CASILAGEVSGNTIYF.

The chain combines TRBV6-5 with TRBJ1-1; D not certain. The V and J ends lost 2 bases and 1 base respectively, with 11 bases between them. Germline CDR1 is MNHEY and CDR2 is SVGAGI. The CDR3 length is 15 residues. The CDR3 protein is CASSYAGSGNTEAFF. The CDR3 bases are TGTGCCAGCAGTTACGCGGGGAGTGGGAACACTGAAGCTTTCTTT.

The genes are TRBV7-2 and TRBJ1-1, with 7 bases matching TRBD1. The CDR3 totals 15 residues. V shed 3 bases, J shed 0 bases, and the junction held 4 bases outside the gene matches. Per germline, CDR1 SGHTA and CDR2 FQGNSA. The CDR3 sequence: CASSLGGTVNTEAFF. CDR3 bases: TGTGCCAGCAGCTTGGGGGGGACAGTGAACACTGAAGCTTTCTTT. Together with reference TRBV7-2 and TRBJ1-1, the CDR3 gives the full variable domain: GAGVSQSPSNKVTEKGKDVELRCDPISGHTALYWYRQSLGQGLEFLIYFQGNSAPDKSGLPSDRFSAERTGGSVSTLTIQRTQQEDSAVYLCASSLGGTVNTEAFFGQGTRLTVV.

The table lists this clone with a few counts. The V and J genes are TRBV6-6 and TRBJ2-2; D call uncertain. Trimming took off 8 bases at V and 5 bases at J, with 12 bases between the two ends. CDR1 and CDR2 (germline): MNHNY, SVGAGI (reference sequence). This CDR3 spans 13 amino acids. The CDR3 DNA follows: TGTGCCAGCGGGTTATCAGCGACCGGGGAGCTGTTTTTT. Translation: CASGLSATGELFF.